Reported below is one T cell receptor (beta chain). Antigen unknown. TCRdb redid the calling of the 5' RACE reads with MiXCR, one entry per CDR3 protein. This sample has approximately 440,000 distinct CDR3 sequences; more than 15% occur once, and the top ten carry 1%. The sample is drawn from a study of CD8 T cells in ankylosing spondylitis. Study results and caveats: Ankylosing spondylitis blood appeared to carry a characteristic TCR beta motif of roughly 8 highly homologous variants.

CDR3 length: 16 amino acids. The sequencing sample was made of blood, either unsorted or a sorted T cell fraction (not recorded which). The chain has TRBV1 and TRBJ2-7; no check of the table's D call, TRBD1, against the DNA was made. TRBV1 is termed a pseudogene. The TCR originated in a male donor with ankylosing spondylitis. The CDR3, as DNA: TGCACCAGCAGCCAAGATAGGCAGGGGGACTCCTACGAGCAGTACTTC. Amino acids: CTSSQDRQGDSYEQYF.